The 23 T cell receptor beta chains listed next were all sequenced from one sample in a study of blood T cell repertoires in COVID-19. The method was immunoSEQ multiplex PCR; TCRdb's version includes in-frame clones alone and lacks a portion of them. The data hold hundreds of thousands of clones, with approximately 91% observed a single time. What was sequenced was peripheral blood. Receptor source: a woman aged 45-59 years with COVID-19, enrolled during active disease.

This clone appeared a few times. The J gene is TRBJ1-4, the V gene TRBV11-2; 7 nucleotides match TRBD1. CDR1 is SGHAT and CDR2 is FQNNGV in the germline V gene. This CDR3 has 19 amino acids. J lost 7 bases, V lost 5 bases, and 22 bases had no gene match. The CDR3 DNA sequence: TGTGCCAGCAGCCCCCATCCAGGGGGACACTCGCCTCTCGGTGAAAAACTGTTTTTT. Its protein product is CASSPHPGGHSPLGEKLFF.

The chain recombines TRBV24-1 with TRBJ2-3; 9 bases line up with TRBD1. V gave up 2 bases and J gave up 5 bases; unmatched junction bases: 4. Germline lookup yields CDR1 KGHDR and CDR2 SFDVKD. This CDR3 spans 15 amino acids. CDR3 sequence (DNA): TGTGCCACCAGTGATTACGGACAGGGGAGAGATACGCAGTATTTT. This sequence encodes CATSDYGQGRDTQYF.

The count of this clone is one. The chain is built from TRBV4-1 and TRBJ1-4, with a weak D call TRBD1 (6 bases). Trimming pared 1 base from V and 8 bases from J, leaving 17 bases between. This CDR3 is built from 16 residues. Germline V gives CDR1 MGHRA, CDR2 YSYEKL. DNA of the CDR3: TGCGCCAGCAGCCAAGTAGGGTTGGACAGATCAGAAAAACTGTTTTTT. Protein: CASSQVGLDRSEKLFF.

This clone appeared a single time. The rearrangement uses TRBV18 and TRBJ2-6, with a weak D call TRBD1 (5 bases). CDR3 length: 18 amino acids. Germline values: CDR1 KGHSH, CDR2 LQKENI. V was clipped by 5 bases and J by 0 bases, with 17 bases between them. The CDR3 DNA sequence: TGTGCCAGCTCAATGATTCCGAGACAGAGCTCTGGGGCCAACGTCCTGACTTTC. Encoded protein: CASSMIPRQSSGANVLTF.

The J gene is TRBJ1-1, the V gene TRBV19, with no clear D. Germline CDR1 is LNHDA and CDR2 is SQIVND (reference sequence). The CDR3 is 13 residues long. V was clipped by 7 bases and J by 8 bases, with 17 bases between them. The CDR3 loop is CASMVHWAGEAFF. The CDR3 nucleotides read TGTGCCAGTATGGTCCACTGGGCGGGGGAAGCTTTCTTT.

This chain joins TRBV11-2 and TRBJ2-7, with 9 bases identical to TRBD1. Germline CDR1 reads SGHAT; CDR2 reads FQNNGV. CDR3 size: 14 residues. Trimming took 5 bases from V and 4 from J; bases not matched to a gene: 6. CDR3 loop: CASSVRDRAYEQYF. The CDR3 DNA is TGTGCCAGCAGCGTACGGGACAGGGCGTACGAGCAGTACTTC.

This rearrangement joins TRBV19 to TRBJ2-1; TRBD1 aligns across 7 bases. The germline V gene encodes CDR1 LNHDA and CDR2 SQIVND (reference sequence). The CDR3 is made up of 15 amino acids. V lost 5 bases to trimming and J lost 4 bases; unmatched junction nucleotides: 8. Here the CDR3 DNA reads TGTGCCAGTAGTCAGGGGGACAGTGGGTACAATGAGCAGTTCTTC. Its protein product is CASSQGDSGYNEQFF.

The chain couples TRBV10-3 to TRBJ2-1, with 10 bases fitting TRBD2. Germline assignment: CDR1 ENHRY and CDR2 SYGVKD. CDR3 length equals 13 residues. After removal of 10 bases from V and 3 bases from J, the junction contained 3 bases not matched to a gene. CDR3 in amino acids: CATERGGYNEQFF. CDR3 nucleotide sequence: TGTGCCACCGAGCGGGGGGGCTACAATGAGCAGTTCTTC.

The V call is TRBV28, the J call TRBJ2-7; D perhaps matches TRBD1 (6 bases). This CDR3 has 13 amino acids. Germline CDR1 reads MDHEN; CDR2 reads SYDVKM. V lost 6 bases to trimming and J lost 7 bases, with 16 bases between them. This CDR3 reads CASRPTGTGEQYF. The DNA of the CDR3 is TGTGCCAGCAGACCAACAGGTACAGGGGAGCAGTACTTC.

The CDR3 loop reads CSGALYDTQYF. In DNA, the CDR3 is TGCAGCGGAGCCTTGTACGATACGCAGTATTTT. This chain uses TRBV29-1 with TRBJ2-3; D unresolved. Trimming left V 7 bases short and J 6 bases short, with 11 bases between. CDR1 and CDR2 (germline): SQVTM, ANQGSEA. The length of the CDR3 is 11 residues.

This rearrangement joins TRBV24-1 to TRBJ1-1, with D possibly TRBD1 on 5 matching bases. In germline, CDR1 is KGHDR, CDR2 SFDVKD. The CDR3 spans 14 residues. Trimming removed 9 bases at V and 0 bases at J, with 13 bases between. CDR3 loop: CATQGGALNTEAFF. The DNA for the CDR3 is TGTGCCACCCAAGGTGGGGCCCTGAACACTGAAGCTTTCTTT.

The chain has TRBV7-6 and TRBJ1-3, with 10 bases fitting TRBD1. The J segment lost 6 bases and the V segment lost 0 bases, leaving 11 bases of the junction unmatched. This CDR3 region has 18 residues. Germline V gene lookup returns CDR1 SGHVS and CDR2 FNYEAQ. The CDR3 DNA follows: TGTGCCAGCAGCTTAGCGCCCGGGACAGGGGAAGGAGAAAACACCATATATTTT. Translating it yields CASSLAPGTGEGENTIYF.

This rearrangement joins TRBV30 to TRBJ2-2, with 9 bases lining up with TRBD1. The ends lost 4 bases at V and 7 bases at J; junction bases unmatched: 10. Germline values: CDR1 GTSNPN, CDR2 SVGIG (reference sequence). The CDR3 totals 15 residues. CDR3 nucleotides: TGTGCCTGGAACAACAGGGGGCGCAGGAACGGGGAGCTGTTTTTT. Protein: CAWNNRGRRNGELFF.

The CDR3 nucleotides read TGTGCCAGCAGTCGTTGGACAGGAGAGAATCAGCCCCAGCATTTT. Translation: CASSRWTGENQPQHF. The chain recombines TRBV6-5 with TRBJ1-5; 7 positions match TRBD1. The CDR3 extends over 15 amino acids. The ends lost 5 bases at V and 4 bases at J; junction bases unmatched: 8. From germline, CDR1 is MNHEY and CDR2 SVGAGI.

CDR3 amino acids: CASSPEGLNQPQHF. The DNA of the CDR3 is TGTGCCAGCAGCCCTGAGGGCCTCAATCAGCCCCAGCATTTT. This chain links TRBV4-2 with TRBJ1-5; D is unclear. CDR1 and CDR2 from the germline V gene are LGHNA and YNFKEQ. The CDR3 runs to 14 residues. V was shortened by 4 bases and J by 3 bases, with 10 bases between the two germline ends.

J is TRBJ2-1 and V is TRBV5-1, with D possibly being TRBD2 (6 bases). CDR3 size: 15 residues. V dropped 4 bases and J dropped 5 bases, with 16 bases sitting between them. Germline CDR1 reads SGHRS; CDR2 reads YFSETQ. The CDR3 sequence: CASSPAAGLNNEQFF. DNA for the CDR3: TGCGCCAGCAGCCCCGCAGCGGGCTTGAACAATGAGCAGTTCTTC.

The rearrangement links TRBV5-1 to TRBJ2-1, with 9 bases aligning to TRBD2. After removal of 3 bases from V and 2 bases from J, the junction contained 6 bases not matched to a gene. Looked up from germline, CDR1 is SGHRS and CDR2 is YFSETQ. The CDR3 has 16 amino acids. The CDR3 here is CASSYVSGGTYNEQFF. As DNA, the CDR3 is TGCGCCAGCAGCTATGTCAGCGGGGGGACCTACAATGAGCAGTTCTTC.

This clone was counted only a few times. The V call is TRBV27, the J call TRBJ1-5; TRBD1 aligns across 7 bases. The CDR3 covers 13 residues. With 5 bases clipped from V and 7 bases from J, the junction kept 5 bases outside the gene matches. Germline CDR1 MNHEY, CDR2 SMNVEV (reference sequence). For the CDR3, the DNA is TGTGCCAGCAGTCCCCAGGGGGGCCAGCCCCAGCATTTT. Translating gives CASSPQGGQPQHF.

CDR3 DNA sequence: TGTGCCAGCAGTGAAGGGAGCGCCCACTATGGCTACACCTTC. This encodes CASSEGSAHYGYTF. V is TRBV6-1 and J is TRBJ1-2, with unresolved D. V lost 1 base, J lost 3 bases, and 9 bases lay in between. Germline assignment: CDR1 MNHNS and CDR2 SASEGT. CDR3 length: 14 amino acids.

The chain uses TRBV9 and TRBJ2-1; tentatively, D is TRBD2 (5 bases). Germline assignment: CDR1 SGDLS and CDR2 YYNGEE. The CDR3 has 13 amino acids. V gave up 4 bases and J gave up 10 bases, with 15 bases separating them. CDR3 coding DNA: TGTGCCAGCAGCCCCCGAGAGGGTGGGGAGCAGTTCTTC. This codes for CASSPREGGEQFF.

V is TRBV5-6 and J is TRBJ1-3, with a possible D match to TRBD1 (6 bases). Trimming removed 3 bases at V and 0 bases at J, with 16 bases between. The CDR3 loop spans 17 amino acids. Germline-derived CDR1 and CDR2 are SGHDT and YYEEEE. This CDR3 is CASSSMRTARSGNTIYF. The CDR3, as DNA: TGTGCCAGCAGCTCGATGCGGACAGCCCGCTCTGGAAACACCATATATTTT.

The chain is built from TRBV11-2 and TRBJ2-1; tentatively, D is TRBD2 (5 bases). Germline CDR1 SGHAT, CDR2 FQNNGV. The CDR3 covers 11 residues. The V and J ends lost 8 bases and 9 bases respectively, with 11 bases between them. The CDR3 protein is CASVAIGEQFF. CDR3 sequence (DNA): TGTGCCAGCGTAGCGATTGGTGAGCAGTTCTTC.

The chain couples TRBV5-6 to TRBJ2-1, with TRBD1 as a possible D gene (6 bases). The V gene lost 0 bases and the J gene lost 10 bases, with 11 bases spanning the gap. The V gene's germline CDR1 is SGHDT and CDR2 YYEEEE. The CDR3 is 13 residues long. The CDR3 DNA reads TGTGCCAGCAGCTTGGCAGGGGCAAAGGAGCAGTTCTTC. It yields the protein CASSLAGAKEQFF.